This T cell receptor beta chain was profiled in a study of T-cell memory formation after mild COVID-19. For the study at large: TCR clusters showed largely donor specificity.

Germline V lookup: CDR1 DFQATT, CDR2 SNEGSKA (reference sequence). The CDR3 runs 14 residues. Unmatched junction bases numbered 4, after V lost 3 bases and J lost 3 bases. TCRdb independently ran MiXCR on the 5' RACE reads; one entry per CDR3 protein. Of approximately 290,000 distinct CDR3 sequences in the sample, roughly 15% were seen once. The chain is built from TRBV20-1 and TRBJ2-1; 8 bases are a match to TRBD2. What was sequenced was PBMCs or a T cell subset sorted from them (not recorded which). The sequence was obtained from a man aged 18 to 29 who had mild COVID-19 (a few samples of this study predate the infection). Cell type and time point are not known. CDR3 protein: CSASGGAIYNEQFF. In DNA, the CDR3 is TGCAGTGCTAGCGGGGGGGCCATCTACAATGAGCAGTTCTTC.